This TCR beta chain was captured by sequencing in a study of blood T cell repertoires in COVID-19. Looking at the study overall: Italy, Spain and the United States were the sources of the convalescent and acute COVID-19 samples.

Participant-reported clinical history was the basis for cohort assignment. For recovered donors of Cohort 3, there were two negative PCRs, clearance, or symptom resolution. This table comes from immunoSEQ multiplex PCR, and its TCRdb copy is limited to in-frame clones, with some not included. The table records some 200,000 clones, roughly 90% of them present only once. This TCR was sampled from a young woman who had recovered from COVID-19. Sequencing was done on a sample of PBMCs or T cells enriched from blood (not recorded which).

For the CDR3, the DNA is TGTGCCAGCAGCCAAGGTTGGGCGGGGACAGGGGGCTACGAGCAGTACTTC. Translated: CASSQGWAGTGGYEQYF. The rearrangement links TRBV3-1 (or the pseudogene TRBV3-2) to TRBJ2-7; 11 nucleotides match TRBD1. This CDR3 has 17 residues. The V gene end was trimmed by 1 base and the J gene end by 3 bases; junction bases not matched to a gene: 8. CDR1 LGHDT and CDR2 YNNKEL come from the germline V gene (reference sequence).